This T cell receptor beta chain was captured by sequencing in a study of T cell repertoires in cytomegalovirus infection. Turning to this clonotype: The antigen is undetermined.

Trimming took 3 bases from V and 0 from J; bases not matched to a gene: 10. This CDR3 is 18 amino acids long. TCRdb recomputed calls from the reads with MiXCR, one row per CDR3 protein. The sample contains hundreds of thousands of distinct CDR3 sequences, around a third of which appear only once. This receptor was obtained from a human donor in good health (CMV status not recorded). Some clones in this sample may be carry-over from other donors' samples. The chain recombines TRBV12-3 or TRBV12-4 with TRBJ2-3; 9 nucleotides align to TRBD2. The starting material was cultured CD8+ T cells from PBMCs, obtained from culture after CMV antigen stimulation. CDR3 region: CASSFLLAGAKSTDTQYF. In nucleotides, the CDR3 is TGTGCCAGCAGTTTTCTCTTAGCGGGGGCGAAGAGCACAGATACGCAGTATTTT.